The 5 T cell receptor beta chains reported below all come from one sample, sequenced in a study of CD8 T cells in ankylosing spondylitis. The study, taken as a whole, reports: The study identified a TCR beta motif of eight highly homologous variants that appeared characteristic of ankylosing spondylitis blood.

Antigens of these TCRs are unknown. TCRdb called the 5' RACE reads again in MiXCR, with one record for every CDR3 protein. The data contain about 220,000 distinct CDR3 sequences, 5.5% to 7.5% of them singletons. The sequenced sample consisted of blood, either unsorted or a sorted T cell fraction (not recorded which). Every receptor here comes from a male donor with ankylosing spondylitis.

This clonotype has a count of ten or more. For the CDR3, the DNA is TGTGCCAGCAGCCTTCCCGGGACAGAGATCACCGGGGAGCTGTTTTTT. This gives the protein CASSLPGTEITGELFF. The V gene is TRBV7-2, the J gene TRBJ2-2, with TRBD1 identical over 7 bases. This CDR3 region has 16 residues. CDR1 is SGHTA and CDR2 is FQGNSA in the germline V gene. V dropped 5 bases and J dropped 4; count of bases not matched to a gene: 10.

This clonotype has ten or more counts. The V gene is TRBV27, the J gene TRBJ2-7, with D maybe TRBD1 (7 bases). Trimming shortened V by 8 bases and J by 4 bases, and 15 bases separated the two germline ends. The germline V gene encodes CDR1 MNHEY and CDR2 SMNVEV (reference sequence). The CDR3 sequence is 13 residues long. CDR3 in amino acids: CASGTQGGYEQYF. Here the CDR3 DNA reads TGTGCCAGCGGGACCCAGGGGGGTTACGAGCAGTACTTC.

Regarding this clonotype: The germline gene is not matched at one end of the junction; a read error may be the cause. V usage is TRBV4-2 and J usage is TRBJ1-1, with D maybe TRBD1 (5 bases). In germline, CDR1 is LGHNA, CDR2 YNFKEQ. The CDR3 is 13 amino acids. CDR3 in amino acids: CASSQERRAEGLF. DNA of the CDR3: TGTGCCAGCAGCCAAGAGAGGAGGGCTGAGGGGCTCTTT.

This clonotype was seen many times. The rearrangement uses TRBV27 and TRBJ2-1, with TRBD2 matching 7 bases. Looked up from germline, CDR1 is MNHEY and CDR2 is SMNVEV (reference sequence). The ends lost 1 base at V and 3 bases at J; junction bases unmatched: 3. The CDR3 contains 15 residues. DNA for the CDR3: TGTGCCAGCAGTTTATATGGCGGGAGCTACAATGAGCAGTTCTTC. Encoded protein: CASSLYGGSYNEQFF.

This clonotype has only a few counts. The chain combines TRBV5-1 with TRBJ2-7; D is ambiguous. The CDR3 is 14 residues long. CDR1 and CDR2 (germline): SGHRS, YFSETQ. Trimming cost V 0 bases and J 5 bases, with 12 bases left between them. The DNA of the CDR3 is TGCGCCAGCAGCTTGGAAGGGATGACGGACGAGCAGTACTTC. It yields the protein CASSLEGMTDEQYF.